This T cell receptor beta chain derives from a study of cytomegalovirus exposure and HLA in healthy donors. It was with 60 Vbeta and 13 Jbeta primers that the PCR ran. Produced via immunoSEQ multiplex PCR; TCRdb's table is partial and in-frame only. In the table there are 85,000 to 110,000 clones, roughly 77% of which are singletons. Germline CDR1 reads MNHEY; CDR2 reads SVGAGI. This CDR3 has 14 amino acids. V lost 5 bases, J lost 1 base, and 11 bases lay in between. This receptor was identified in a woman between 18 and 30 years old in good health and CMV-seropositive. Sequences were obtained from PBMCs. The gene calls are TRBV6-5 and TRBJ2-5, with TRBD2 as a possible D gene (5 bases). The CDR3 DNA reads as TGTGCCAGCAGTCGGGATATAACCCAAGAGACCCAGTACTTC. Translation gives CASSRDITQETQYF.